The rows below give T cell receptor beta chains drawn from one sample of a study of radiation and T cells in renal cell carcinoma. Data came from immunoSEQ multiplex PCR; TCRdb stores just in-frame clones and leaves some out. Of 30,000 to 40,000 clones detected, around 85% appear once; the ten largest clones hold about 30%. Sequenced material: blood, taken from a patient whose treatment included radiotherapy and nephrectomy. The receptors derive from a man in his sixties with renal cell carcinoma. Both conserved end residues are part of each CDR3. D genes are given only for firm matches. Size tells how often a clone was seen (once, few, many) or the class of an expanded clone, and some rows leave it out.

d_gene,v_gene,j_gene,abundance,CDR3nt,CDR3aa
NA,TRBV27,TRBJ1-2,NA,TGTGCCAGCAGTTTATATTGGTCGGGGGGTAGCTATGGCTACACCTTC,CASSLYWSGGSYGYTF
NA,TRBV18,TRBJ2-4,NA,TGTGCCAGCTCACCTAGGGACACCATAGCCAAAAACATTCAGTACTTC,CASSPRDTIAKNIQYF
NA,TRBV6-5,TRBJ2-3,NA,TGTGCCAGCAGTTCTAGTGGGTTCACAGATACGCAGTATTTT,CASSSSGFTDTQYF
TRBD2,TRBV19,TRBJ2-3,medium-sized,TGTGCCAGTAGTATAGGACTAGCTGCAGATACGCAGTATTTT,CASSIGLAADTQYF
TRBD2,TRBV14,TRBJ2-7,NA,TGTGCCAGCAGCCAACCAAGGACTAGCGGGGCCTACGAGCAGTACTTC,CASSQPRTSGAYEQYF
NA,TRBV5-6,TRBJ2-7,NA,TGTGCCAGCAGCGCCCAGGGCAAGCAGTACTTC,CASSAQGKQYF
NA,TRBV27,TRBJ1-4,NA,TGTGCCAGCAGTTTAAGTGGTAACAGTGAAAAACTGTTTTTT,CASSLSGNSEKLFF
NA,TRBV9,TRBJ2-5,NA,TGTGCCAGCAGCGTAGGGTCGGGAGCGGACGAAGAGACCCAGTACTTC,CASSVGSGADEETQYF
NA,TRBV5-1,TRBJ2-1,NA,TGCGCCAGCAGCTTGGTAGTAGGCTCCTACAATGAGCAGTTCTTC,CASSLVVGSYNEQFF
NA,TRBV5-4,TRBJ2-5,NA,TGTGCCAGCAGCCCAAGAGGGACTCGAGAGACCCAGTACTTC,CASSPRGTRETQYF
TRBD1,TRBV6-5,TRBJ2-5,NA,TGTGCCAGCAGTTACTTTCGGGACAGACGGACCCAGTACTTC,CASSYFRDRRTQYF
NA,TRBV7-9,TRBJ1-1,NA,TGTGCCAGCAGCTCCCCTCCACTGGACAGTGAAGCTTTCTTT,CASSSPPLDSEAFF
NA,TRBV9,TRBJ1-5,NA,TGTGCCAGCAGCGAACAGGTAGGGGGTCAGCCCCAGCATTTT,CASSEQVGGQPQHF
TRBD2,TRBV5-1,TRBJ2-3,NA,TGCGCCAGCAGCTTGGAAGTGGGAGGGGTGACAGATACGCAGTATTTT,CASSLEVGGVTDTQYF
NA,TRBV27,TRBJ1-1,once,TGTGCCAGCAGTTTATCTTGGGGGACTGAAGCTTTCTTT,CASSLSWGTEAFF
NA,TRBV9,TRBJ2-3,NA,TGTGCCAGCAGCGTAAGGGACGGGAGCTTCGATACGCAGTATTTT,CASSVRDGSFDTQYF
TRBD1,TRBV5-4,TRBJ2-1,NA,TGTGCCAGCAGCCCCCCAGGGGGACAGTTCAATGAGCAGTTCTTC,CASSPPGGQFNEQFF
NA,TRBV7-2,TRBJ1-1,few,TGTGCCAGCAGCTTAGGGGTTAGGGTGGGGACTGAAGCTTTCTTT,CASSLGVRVGTEAFF
NA,TRBV9,TRBJ1-3,NA,TGTGCCAGCACCCGAAGCGAGGACACCATATATTTT,CASTRSEDTIYF
NA,TRBV7-9,TRBJ2-1,NA,TGTGCCAGCAGCCCTAGACAGACGCCGTTCTTC,CASSPRQTPFF
NA,TRBV7-9,TRBJ2-5,NA,TGTGCCAGCAGCTCAGAAGAGACCCAGTACTTC,CASSSEETQYF
TRBD1,TRBV5-4,TRBJ2-7,NA,TGTGCCAGCAGCCGAGGACAGGGCTACGAGCAGTACTTC,CASSRGQGYEQYF
TRBD2,TRBV7-2,TRBJ2-7,NA,TGTGCCAGCAGCTTTATGCTAGCGGGGGGTTCCTACGAGCAGTACTTC,CASSFMLAGGSYEQYF
NA,TRBV29-1,TRBJ1-1,NA,TGCAGCGTTAGCAGCCTTAATAGGGAAGCTTTCTTT,CSVSSLNREAFF
TRBD2,TRBV18,TRBJ2-7,once,TGTGCCAGCTCACCACCGTTGGGACTAGCGGGAGAAGAGCAGTACTTC,CASSPPLGLAGEEQYF
TRBD2,TRBV27,TRBJ2-1,once,TGTGCCAGCAGGGACCGACTAGCGGGTGGCAATGAGCAGTTCTTC,CASRDRLAGGNEQFF
NA,TRBV7-9,TRBJ1-1,many,TGTGCCAGCAGCCGACAGGCTGAGAACACTGAAGCTTTCTTT,CASSRQAENTEAFF
TRBD1,TRBV7-2,TRBJ2-7,NA,TGTGCCAGCAGCCCACCAGGGGGCCGCGAGCAGTACTTC,CASSPPGGREQYF
NA,TRBV5-1,TRBJ2-3,few,TGCGCCAGCAGCTTTTGGGGGAGGGATACGCAGTATTTT,CASSFWGRDTQYF
NA,TRBV5-6,TRBJ2-1,NA,TGTGCCAGCAGCTTAGGCAGGCTCTACAATGAGCAGTTCTTC,CASSLGRLYNEQFF
NA,TRBV18,TRBJ2-5,few,TGTGCCAGCTCACCTATGGAGACCCAGTACTTC,CASSPMETQYF
NA,TRBV30,TRBJ1-2,NA,TGTGCCTGGAGTGTCGGGGGCTATGGCTACACCTTC,CAWSVGGYGYTF
NA,TRBV9,TRBJ2-7,once,TGTGCCAGCAGCGTAGCCGCACAGACCTACGAGCAGTACTTC,CASSVAAQTYEQYF
NA,TRBV4-2,TRBJ1-2,NA,TGTGCCAGCAGTAAACGGCCGGAGGTATTGGGCTACACCTTC,CASSKRPEVLGYTF
NA,TRBV29-1,TRBJ1-3,few,TGCAGCGTTGACGGGCCCGGAAACACCATATATTTT,CSVDGPGNTIYF
NA,TRBV7-9,TRBJ2-3,NA,TGTGCCAGCAGCTTACTTCAATATTCAGATACGCAGTATTTT,CASSLLQYSDTQYF
NA,TRBV9,TRBJ2-1,NA,TGTGCCAGCAGCACCTCCTTGGGGGCGAAGCAGTTCTTC,CASSTSLGAKQFF
NA,TRBV5-1,TRBJ2-2,NA,TGCGCCAGCAGCTTGGATGCGTACACCGGGGAGCTGTTTTTT,CASSLDAYTGELFF
NA,TRBV4-1,TRBJ2-3,few,TGCGCCAGCAGCCAAGACTCGTATCGCACAGATACGCAGTATTTT,CASSQDSYRTDTQYF
NA,TRBV7-8,TRBJ1-5,NA,TGTGCCAGCAGCTTGGTCAATCAGCCCCAGCATTTT,CASSLVNQPQHF
NA,TRBV10-3,TRBJ2-2,NA,TGTGCCATCAGTGACCTAGACAGGTTCACCGGGGAGCTGTTTTTT,CAISDLDRFTGELFF
NA,TRBV14,TRBJ1-1,NA,TGTGCCAGCAGCCCACAGAACACTGAAGCTTTCTTT,CASSPQNTEAFF
TRBD2,TRBV6-6,TRBJ2-1,once,TGTGCCAGCAGTTACTGGGACGGGAGGGCCGTTGAGCAGTTCTTC,CASSYWDGRAVEQFF
NA,TRBV18,TRBJ1-4,NA,TGTGCCAGCTCACCGTGGGGGGCTAATGAAAAACTGTTTTTT,CASSPWGANEKLFF
NA,TRBV7-2,TRBJ2-5,NA,TGTGCCAGCAGCTTCAACTTCCAAGAGACCCAGTACTTC,CASSFNFQETQYF
NA,TRBV11-2,TRBJ2-3,NA,TGTGCCAGCAGCTCCAATGGACCCGCCAGTTACACAGATACGCAGTATTTT,CASSSNGPASYTDTQYF
NA,TRBV7-9,TRBJ2-2,NA,TGTGCCAGCATCCCGACCGGGGAGCTGTTTTTT,CASIPTGELFF
TRBD1,TRBV6-5,TRBJ1-2,NA,TGTGCCAGCAGTTATCGGCAGGGGGCGGACTACACCTTC,CASSYRQGADYTF
NA,TRBV5-5,TRBJ2-7,NA,TGTGCCAGCAGCTTGTTCTACGAGCAGTACTTC,CASSLFYEQYF
NA,TRBV2,TRBJ1-1,few,TGTGCCAGCAGTGGACAGCGGAACACTGAAGCTTTCTTT,CASSGQRNTEAFF
TRBD2,TRBV11-2,TRBJ2-1,NA,TGTGCCAGCAGCTTAGAGGGACTAGCGGGATTCCAGGGGTCCTACAATGAGCAGTTCTTC,CASSLEGLAGFQGSYNEQFF
TRBD1,TRBV18,TRBJ2-3,NA,TGTGCCAGCTCACCGGGACAGGGCGATACGCAGTATTTT,CASSPGQGDTQYF
TRBD1,TRBV7-2,TRBJ1-4,NA,TGTGCCAGCAGCTTCGACAGGGGGAGGGAAAAACTGTTTTTT,CASSFDRGREKLFF